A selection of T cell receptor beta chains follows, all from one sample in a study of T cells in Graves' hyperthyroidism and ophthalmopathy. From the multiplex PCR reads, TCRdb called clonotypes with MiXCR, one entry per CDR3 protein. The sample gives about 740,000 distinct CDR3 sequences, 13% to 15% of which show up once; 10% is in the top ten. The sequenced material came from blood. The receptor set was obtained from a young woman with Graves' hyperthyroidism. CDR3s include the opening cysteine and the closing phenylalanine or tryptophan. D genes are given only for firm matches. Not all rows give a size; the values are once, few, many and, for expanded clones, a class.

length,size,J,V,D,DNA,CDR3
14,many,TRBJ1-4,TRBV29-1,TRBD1,TGCAGCGCTCTCGGCGGGACAGTGAATGAAAAACTGTTTTTT,CSALGGTVNEKLFF
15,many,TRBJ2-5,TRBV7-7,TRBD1,TGTGCTAGCAGCCCGGACAGGGGAATTCAACTGACCCAGTACTTC,CASSPDRGIQLTQYF
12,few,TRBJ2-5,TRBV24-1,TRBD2,TGTGCCACCACTAGCGGGAGCGGGACCCAGTACTTC,CATTSGSGTQYF
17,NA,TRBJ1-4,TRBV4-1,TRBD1,TGCGCCAGCAGCCAAGATGAGAGGCCAGGGGGTTTTGAAAAACTGTTTTTT,CASSQDERPGGFEKLFF
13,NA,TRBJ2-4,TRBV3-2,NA,TGTGCCAGTATTACAGGGAGAGAAAACATTCAGTACTTC,CASITGRENIQYF
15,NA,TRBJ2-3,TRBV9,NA,TGTGCCAGCAGCCCTCCGGGGTTAGTAGGAGATACGCAGTATTTT,CASSPPGLVGDTQYF
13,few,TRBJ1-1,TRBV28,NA,TGTGCCAGCAACCCGGGAGGGAGTACTGAAGCTTTCTTT,CASNPGGSTEAFF
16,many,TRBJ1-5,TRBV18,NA,TGTGCCAGCTCACCACCGAGCGAGGGCAGCAATCAGCCCCAGCATTTT,CASSPPSEGSNQPQHF
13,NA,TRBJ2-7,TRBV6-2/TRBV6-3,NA,TGTGCCAGCAGTTTAACACCTACCTACGAGCAGTACTTC,CASSLTPTYEQYF
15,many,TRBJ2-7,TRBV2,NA,TGTGCCAGCACCGAGGTTGTCGGGAGCTCCTACGAGCAGTACTTC,CASTEVVGSSYEQYF
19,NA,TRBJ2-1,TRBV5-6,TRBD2,TGTGCCAGCAGCTTGTTTCTTAGGGGTAGCGGGAGCACCTACAATGAGCAGTTCTTC,CASSLFLRGSGSTYNEQFF
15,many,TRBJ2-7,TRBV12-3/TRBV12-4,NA,TGTGCCAGCAGTTTTGGGGTAGTAGGGGGAAGGGAGCAGTACTTC,CASSFGVVGGREQYF
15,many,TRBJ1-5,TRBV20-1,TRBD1,TGCAGTGCTAGAGACCCAACAGGGGGTACTCAGCCCCAGCATTTT,CSARDPTGGTQPQHF
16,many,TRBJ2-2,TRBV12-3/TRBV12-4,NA,TGTGCCAGCAGTTTTTGGTCTCTAAGGGCCCCCGGGGAGCTGTTTTTT,CASSFWSLRAPGELFF
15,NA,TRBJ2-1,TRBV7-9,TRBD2,TGTGCCAGCAGCTCAGAAGGGACTAGCGGGAATGAGCAGTTCTTC,CASSSEGTSGNEQFF
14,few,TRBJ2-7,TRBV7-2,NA,TGTGCCAGCAGCTTCCCCAGGGGGGGGATCGAGCAGTACTTC,CASSFPRGGIEQYF
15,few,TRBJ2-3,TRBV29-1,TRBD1,TGCAGCGTTGATCATGGACAGGGACGCACAGATACGCAGTATTTT,CSVDHGQGRTDTQYF
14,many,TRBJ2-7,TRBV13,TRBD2,TGTGCCAGCAGACTAGCGGGAGGACCCTACGAGCAGTACTTC,CASRLAGGPYEQYF
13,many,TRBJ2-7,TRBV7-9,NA,TGTGCCAGCAGCCCCGCGGGCAGCTACGAGCAGTACTTC,CASSPAGSYEQYF
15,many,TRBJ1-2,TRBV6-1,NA,TGTGCCAGCAGTCCCTCTGCCACAGGGCTTCGGGGCTACACCTTC,CASSPSATGLRGYTF
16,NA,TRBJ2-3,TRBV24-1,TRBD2,TGTGCCACCAGTGATTCCGTCGGGGGGGCGTTAGATACGCAGTATTTT,CATSDSVGGALDTQYF
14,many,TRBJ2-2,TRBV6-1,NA,TGTGCCAGCAGTTATCAGCGGGACACCGGGGAGCTGTTTTTT,CASSYQRDTGELFF
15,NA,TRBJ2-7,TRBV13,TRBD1,TGTGCCAGCAGCCTTACAGGGGCCGGAAACTACGAGCAGTACTTC,CASSLTGAGNYEQYF
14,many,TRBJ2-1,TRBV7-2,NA,TGTGCCAGCAGCTTAGGCGTTCGTTCCAATGAGCAGTTCTTC,CASSLGVRSNEQFF
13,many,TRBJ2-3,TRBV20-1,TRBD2,TGCAGTGCCCATGAGGAGACTAGCATCGCGCAGTATTTT,CSAHEETSIAQYF
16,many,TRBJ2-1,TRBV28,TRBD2,TGTGCCAGCAGTCACGGACTAGCGGGAGGTCGGAATGAGCAGTTCTTC,CASSHGLAGGRNEQFF
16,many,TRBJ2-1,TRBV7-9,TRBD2,TGTGCCAGCAGCCCGGCGACTAGCGGGAGTCTGAATGAGCAGTTCTTC,CASSPATSGSLNEQFF
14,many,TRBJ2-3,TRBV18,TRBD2,TGTGCCAGCTCACCGATGCGGGAGAGTGGTACGCAGTATTTT,CASSPMRESGTQYF
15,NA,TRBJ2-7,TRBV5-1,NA,TGCGCCAGCAGCTTGGTGGCAAGAGGGGCCCACGAGCAGTACTTC,CASSLVARGAHEQYF
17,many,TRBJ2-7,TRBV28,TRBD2,TGTGCCAGCAGTGATAGCAGATGGGGGAGGGCCTCCTACGAGCAGTACTTC,CASSDSRWGRASYEQYF
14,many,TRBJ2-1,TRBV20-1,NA,TGCAGTGCTAGAGATGCGAGCTCCTACAATGAGCAGTTCTTC,CSARDASSYNEQFF
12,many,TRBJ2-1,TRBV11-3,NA,TGTGCCAGCAGCTTAAAGCTCAATGAGCAGTTCTTC,CASSLKLNEQFF
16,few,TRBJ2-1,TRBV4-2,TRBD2,TGTGCCAGCAGCCAAGACTTAGCTAGCGGCTACAATGAGCAGTTCTTC,CASSQDLASGYNEQFF
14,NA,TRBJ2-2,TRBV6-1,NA,TGTGCCAGCATCCCGTCCAGGAGCGCCGGGGAGCTGTTTTTT,CASIPSRSAGELFF
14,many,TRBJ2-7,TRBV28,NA,TGTGCCACTATAAACCCCACCGATACTAGGGAGCAGTACTTC,CATINPTDTREQYF